These 17 T cell receptor beta chains were all obtained from the same sample, sequenced in a study of cytomegalovirus exposure and HLA in healthy donors. Both 60 Vbeta primers and 13 Jbeta primers went into the PCR. Only in-frame clones appear in the TCRdb table, and some are missing; sequencing was by immunoSEQ multiplex PCR. This sample has 130,000 or so clones, with roughly 73% found just once. Specimen: PBMCs. The receptors stem from a male donor in good health and CMV-seronegative.

The chain has TRBV27 and TRBJ2-7; 10 bases fit TRBD1. Germline CDR1 and CDR2: MNHEY and SMNVEV (reference sequence). Losses at the gene ends were 5 bases for V and 1 base for J; bases not matched to a gene: 8. CDR3 length: 16 residues. The CDR3 is CASSLLGTGVSYEQYF. CDR3 bases: TGTGCCAGCAGTCTCCTCGGGACAGGGGTTTCCTACGAGCAGTACTTC.

The J gene is TRBJ2-7, the V gene TRBV7-3; 7 bases match TRBD2. The ends lost 2 bases at V and 4 bases at J; junction bases unmatched: 2. This CDR3 has 13 amino acids. Germline V gives CDR1 SGHTA, CDR2 FQGTGA. CDR3 coding DNA: TGTGCCAGCAGCTTAGGGGGGGGGTACGAGCAGTACTTC. As protein: CASSLGGGYEQYF.

The J gene is TRBJ1-4, the V gene TRBV23-1, with 11 bases lining up with TRBD1. TRBV23-1 is flagged as an ORF with uncertain function. This CDR3 region has 16 residues. The trim removed 4 bases at V and 0 bases at J, leaving 1 base unmatched. The CDR3 protein is CASSPGQGATNEKLFF. In DNA form, the CDR3 reads TGCGCCAGCAGTCCGGGACAGGGGGCAACTAATGAAAAACTGTTTTTT.

CDR3 residues: CASRPDRDRNTEAFF. For the CDR3, the DNA is TGTGCCAGCAGACCTGACAGGGATAGGAACACTGAAGCTTTCTTT. The V call is TRBV6-1, the J call TRBJ1-1; 7 bases match TRBD1. Germline V gene lookup returns CDR1 MNHNS and CDR2 SASEGT. The V segment lost 6 bases and the J segment 1 base; nucleotides outside the gene matches: 8. This CDR3 contains 15 residues.

The V call is TRBV30, the J call TRBJ1-2; D remains ambiguous. CDR3 length: 13 amino acids. CDR1 and CDR2 from the germline V gene are GTSNPN and SVGIG (reference sequence). Trimming took off 2 bases at V and 5 bases at J, with 12 bases between the two ends. CDR3 protein: CAWSRTGGYGYTF. In DNA, the CDR3 is TGTGCCTGGAGTCGGACGGGAGGATATGGCTACACCTTC. Together with reference TRBV30 and TRBJ1-2, the CDR3 gives the full variable domain: SQTIHQWPATLVQPVGSPLSLECTVEGTSNPNLYWYRQAAGRGLQLLFYSVGIGQISSEVPQNLSASRPQDRQFILSSKKLLLSDSGFYLCAWSRTGGYGYTFGSGTRLTVV.

This chain connects TRBV7-9 to TRBJ2-7; 7 bases match TRBD1. CDR1 is SEHNR, CDR2 FQNEAQ, per germline (reference sequence). The CDR3 loop spans 14 amino acids. Trimming at V came to 5 bases and at J to 3 bases, leaving 7 bases not matched to a gene. The CDR3: CASSPGQVFYEQYF. As DNA, the CDR3 is TGTGCCAGCAGCCCTGGACAGGTATTCTACGAGCAGTACTTC.

This rearrangement joins TRBV5-1 to TRBJ2-5; 9 bases fit TRBD2. V was clipped by 0 bases and J by 2 bases; unmatched bases: 2. This CDR3 contains 15 residues. The germline V gene has CDR1 SGHRS and CDR2 YFSETQ. In nucleotides, the CDR3 is TGCGCCAGCAGCTTGGCGAGCGGGGGGCAAGAGACCCAGTACTTC. Translating gives CASSLASGGQETQYF.

The chain has TRBV29-1 and TRBJ1-1; no definite D call. Germline V gene sequence: CDR1 SQVTM, CDR2 ANQGSEA. This CDR3 has 13 residues. The V end was cut by 0 bases, the J end by 7 bases, with 12 bases between. CDR3 DNA sequence: TGCAGCGTTGAAGATCCTCTAAACCTTGAAGCTTTCTTT. Translation: CSVEDPLNLEAFF.

The rearrangement links TRBV12-5 to TRBJ2-1, with 8 bases lining up with TRBD2. The length of the CDR3 is 11 residues. Germline lookup yields CDR1 LGHNT and CDR2 FRNRAP. CDR3 sequence reads: CAHGGGNAQFF. In nucleotides, the CDR3 is TGTGCCCACGGGGGGGGAAACGCGCAGTTCTTC.

V gene TRBV6-4 combines with J gene TRBJ2-1; 9 bases are shared with TRBD2. V was pared by 0 bases and J by 7 bases, with 7 bases of the junction left unmatched. The CDR3 has 16 amino acids. CDR1 is MRHNA, CDR2 SNTAGT, per germline. CDR3 in DNA: TGTGCCAGCAGTGACTCTGCGGGGGGGCCGGGGAATGAGCAGTTCTTC. Translation gives CASSDSAGGPGNEQFF.

The V and J genes are TRBV19 and TRBJ1-3; D gene uncertain. This CDR3 contains 14 residues. Germline CDR1 LNHDA, CDR2 SQIVND (reference sequence). The V end was cut by 4 bases, the J end by 4 bases, with 11 bases between. The CDR3 coding sequence is TGTGCCAGTAGTACGCAGCGAGGAGGAAACACCATATATTTT. This translates into CASSTQRGGNTIYF.

The V gene is TRBV18, the J gene TRBJ1-3; tentative D call: TRBD1 (5 bases). The CDR3 covers 17 residues. V shed 0 bases and J shed 0 bases, with 12 bases lying between them. In germline, CDR1 is KGHSH, CDR2 LQKENI. For the CDR3, the DNA is TGTGCCAGCTCACCACCACCAGGGTCTGGCTCTGGAAACACCATATATTTT. Protein sequence: CASSPPPGSGSGNTIYF.

The sample holds a few counts of this clone. CDR3 nucleotide sequence: TGTGCCAGCAGCTTACAAGCAGGGCTAAGCAATCAGCCCCAGCATTTT. Residues: CASSLQAGLSNQPQHF. This chain joins TRBV5-5 and TRBJ1-5; maybe TRBD1 (5 bases). V was pared by 2 bases and J by 1 base, with 13 bases between. From germline, CDR1 is SGHKS and CDR2 YYEKEE (reference sequence). This CDR3 has 16 residues.

The genes are TRBV5-1 and TRBJ2-7, with 9 positions matching TRBD1. The CDR3 is 15 amino acids. The germline V gene encodes CDR1 SGHRS and CDR2 YFSETQ. The junction had 5 bases not matched to a gene; V was cut back by 4 bases and J by 0 bases. The CDR3, as DNA: TGCGCCAGCAGCAGGGGACAGGGAAACTCCTACGAGCAGTACTTC. Translating gives CASSRGQGNSYEQYF.

This clone was counted a single time. The V and J genes are TRBV5-4 and TRBJ1-2; 7 nucleotides match TRBD1. The V and J ends lost 4 bases and 6 bases, in that order; junction bases with no gene match: 9. This CDR3 contains 14 residues. The V gene's germline CDR1 is SGHNT and CDR2 YYREEE (reference sequence). Here the CDR3 reads CASSPTDRADGYTF. The CDR3 DNA reads TGTGCCAGCAGCCCAACTGACAGGGCAGATGGCTACACCTTC.

The CDR3 coding sequence is TGTGCCAGCTCACCGGTACTCGTACAGAATTCACCCCTCCACTTT. Translated: CASSPVLVQNSPLHF. V usage is TRBV18 and J usage is TRBJ1-6; D call uncertain. Germline CDR1 is KGHSH and CDR2 is LQKENI. V was cut by 3 bases and J by 7 bases, with 13 bases left in between. This CDR3 comprises 15 residues.

The chain joins TRBV6-6 to TRBJ2-4, with TRBD2 matching over 10 bases. This CDR3 has 16 amino acids. Trimming removed 0 bases from V and 3 bases from J; junction bases left unmatched: 2. Germline V gives CDR1 MNHNY, CDR2 SVGAGI (reference sequence). The CDR3: CASSYSAGGGKNIQYF. The CDR3, as DNA: TGTGCCAGCAGTTACTCAGCGGGGGGGGGCAAAAACATTCAGTACTTC.